One T cell receptor beta chain is described in this entry. The source of the sample is a study of blood T cell repertoires in COVID-19. Participants, about 18 to 90 years old, spanned 25 or so US areas. Clones were sequenced by immunoSEQ multiplex PCR, and TCRdb holds only the in-frame ones, with some missing. The sample has approximately 500,000 clones; more than 75% are singletons. Germline loops: CDR1 SGHNT, CDR2 YYREEE (reference sequence). The CDR3 is 12 amino acids. Trimming shortened V by 4 bases and J by 7 bases, and 9 bases separated the two germline ends. Source material: PBMCs or T cells enriched from blood (not recorded which). The TCR sequence derives from a middle-aged woman who had recovered from COVID-19. The J gene is TRBJ2-1, the V gene TRBV5-4, with unresolved D. The CDR3 coding sequence is TGTGCCAGCAGCCCGAAGCAAAATGAGCAGTTCTTC. Amino acids: CASSPKQNEQFF.